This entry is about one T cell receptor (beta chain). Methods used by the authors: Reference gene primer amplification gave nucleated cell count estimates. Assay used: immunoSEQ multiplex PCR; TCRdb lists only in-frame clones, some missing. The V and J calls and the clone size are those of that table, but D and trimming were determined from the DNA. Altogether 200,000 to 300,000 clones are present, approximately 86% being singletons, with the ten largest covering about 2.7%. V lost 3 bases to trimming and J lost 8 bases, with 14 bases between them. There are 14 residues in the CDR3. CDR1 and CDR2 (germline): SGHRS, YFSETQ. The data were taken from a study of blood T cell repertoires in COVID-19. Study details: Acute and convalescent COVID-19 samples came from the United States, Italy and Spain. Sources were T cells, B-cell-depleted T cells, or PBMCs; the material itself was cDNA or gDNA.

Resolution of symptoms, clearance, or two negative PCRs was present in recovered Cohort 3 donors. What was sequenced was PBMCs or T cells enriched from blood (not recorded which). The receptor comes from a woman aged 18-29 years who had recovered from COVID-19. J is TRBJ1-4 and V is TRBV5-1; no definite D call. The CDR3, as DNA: TGCGCCAGCAGCTCGCAAATGCGCGGGGAAAAACTGTTTTTT. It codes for CASSSQMRGEKLFF.